This T cell receptor beta chain was sequenced during a study of T cell responses to AZD1222 COVID-19 vaccine. Whole-study context: Second doses that came at about 4 or about 12 weeks were put together.

On this clone itself: Its target is not known.

Study-level findings and limits: The donors showed a predominance of white British ancestry and of females, with possible underestimation of clonal diversity. There were vaccine-associated CD4 TCRs across spike, dominant at 160-218 and 743-854.

The protocol was immunoSEQ multiplex PCR, while the TCRdb copy is restricted to in-frame clones and leaves out a portion. The table includes roughly 130,000 clones, roughly 90% detected once. The CDR3 runs to 15 residues. Trimming stripped 1 base from V and 7 bases from J, with 15 bases between. Germline V CDR1 and CDR2: KGHDR, SFDVKD. The chain joins TRBV24-1 to TRBJ2-5; the D gene is possibly TRBD1 (7 bases). Sequencing used peripheral blood, obtained on day 0 of AZD1222 vaccination. The clonotype originates from an adult in good health. Here the CDR3 reads CATSDLGGGGATQYF. The CDR3, as DNA: TGTGCCACCAGTGATTTAGGGGGCGGCGGGGCGACCCAGTACTTC.